The clone carrying this T cell receptor (beta chain) has just a few counts. Its specificity is unknown. Those with hyperthyroidism were 18 to 65 years old, newly diagnosed, and ill for under 2 months. The data belong to a study of T cells in Graves' hyperthyroidism and ophthalmopathy. Study-level information: At initial diagnosis, before any treatment had begun, peripheral blood was obtained.

The CDR3 regions of TCR beta were amplified from RNA transcripts. The primer set for the first-round RT-PCR of the TCR CDR3 was HTBI. TCRdb reprocessed the multiplex PCR reads with MiXCR, giving one entry per CDR3 protein. The sample yields hundreds of thousands of distinct CDR3 sequences, 15% to 19% seen once. This CDR3 is built from 15 residues. With 4 bases clipped from V and 4 bases from J, the junction kept 9 bases outside the gene matches. CDR1 and CDR2 (germline): MNHEY, SMNVEV (reference sequence). Study-wide results and limits: Most thyroid clonotypes that were expanded above 0.001 also turned up in blood.

This sequence joins TRBV27 and TRBJ1-1; 7 nucleotides agree with TRBD1. Material for sequencing was blood. This receptor was identified in a woman under 30 with Graves' hyperthyroidism. The CDR3 sequence: CASSSQTAGGTEAFF. The CDR3 DNA reads as TGTGCCAGCAGTTCCCAGACCGCAGGGGGCACTGAAGCTTTCTTT.